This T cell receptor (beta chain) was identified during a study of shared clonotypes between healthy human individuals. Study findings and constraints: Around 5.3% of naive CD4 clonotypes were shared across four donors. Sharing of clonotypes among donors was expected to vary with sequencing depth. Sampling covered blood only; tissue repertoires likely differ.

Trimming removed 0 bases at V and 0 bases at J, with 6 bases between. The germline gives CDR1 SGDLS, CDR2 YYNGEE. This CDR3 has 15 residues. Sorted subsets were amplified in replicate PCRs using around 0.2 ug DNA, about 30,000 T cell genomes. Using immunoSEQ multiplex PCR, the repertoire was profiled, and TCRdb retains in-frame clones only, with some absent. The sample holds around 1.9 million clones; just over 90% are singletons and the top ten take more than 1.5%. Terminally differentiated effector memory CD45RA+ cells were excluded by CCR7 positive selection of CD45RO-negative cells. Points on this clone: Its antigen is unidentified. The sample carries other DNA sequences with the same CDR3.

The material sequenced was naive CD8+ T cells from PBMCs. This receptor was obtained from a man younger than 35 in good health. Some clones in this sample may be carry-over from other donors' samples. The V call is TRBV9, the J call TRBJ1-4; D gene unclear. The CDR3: CASSVGGSTNEKLFF. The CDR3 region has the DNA TGTGCCAGCAGCGTAGGAGGGTCAACTAATGAAAAACTGTTTTTT.